This TCR beta chain comes out of a study of blood T cell repertoires in COVID-19. The CDR3 consists of 12 residues. CDR1 SGHRS and CDR2 YFSETQ come from the germline V gene. The V gene lost 4 bases and the J gene lost 2 bases, with 6 bases spanning the gap. Clones were read by immunoSEQ multiplex PCR, and TCRdb kept only the in-frame ones, dropping some. This sample carries 83,000 or so clones, roughly four fifths of them seen once, and the ten largest clones take 20% to 25%. This sequence joins TRBV5-1 and TRBJ2-5; D is unresolved. The TCR was taken from a human donor in a cohort sampled during active COVID-19. The sample consisted of peripheral blood. The CDR3 bases are TGCGCCAGCAGCGATCTACAAGAGACCCAGTACTTC. This translates into CASSDLQETQYF.